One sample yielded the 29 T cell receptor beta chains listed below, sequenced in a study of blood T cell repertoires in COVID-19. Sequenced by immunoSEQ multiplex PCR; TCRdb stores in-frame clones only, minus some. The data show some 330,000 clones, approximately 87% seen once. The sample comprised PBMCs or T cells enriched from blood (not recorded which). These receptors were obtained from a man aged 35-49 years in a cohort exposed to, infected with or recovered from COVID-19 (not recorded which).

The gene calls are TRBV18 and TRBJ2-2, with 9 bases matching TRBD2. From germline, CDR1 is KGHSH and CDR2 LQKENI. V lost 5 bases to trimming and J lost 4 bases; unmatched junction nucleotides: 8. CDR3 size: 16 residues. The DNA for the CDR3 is TGTGCCAGCTCATCGACTAGCGGAGGTATCACCGGGGAGCTGTTTTTT. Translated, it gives CASSSTSGGITGELFF.

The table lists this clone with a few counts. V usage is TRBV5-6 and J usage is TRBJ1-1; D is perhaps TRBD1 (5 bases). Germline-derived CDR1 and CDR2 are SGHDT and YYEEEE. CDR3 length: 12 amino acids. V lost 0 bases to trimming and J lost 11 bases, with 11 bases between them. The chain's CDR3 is CASSLAGYGAFF. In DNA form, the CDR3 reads TGTGCCAGCAGCTTGGCAGGGTACGGGGCTTTCTTT.

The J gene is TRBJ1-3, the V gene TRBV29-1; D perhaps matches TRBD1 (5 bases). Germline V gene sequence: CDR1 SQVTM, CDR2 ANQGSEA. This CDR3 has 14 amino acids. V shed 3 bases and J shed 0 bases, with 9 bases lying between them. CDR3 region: CSVDGARSGNTIYF. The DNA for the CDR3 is TGCAGCGTTGATGGGGCCCGCTCTGGAAACACCATATATTTT.

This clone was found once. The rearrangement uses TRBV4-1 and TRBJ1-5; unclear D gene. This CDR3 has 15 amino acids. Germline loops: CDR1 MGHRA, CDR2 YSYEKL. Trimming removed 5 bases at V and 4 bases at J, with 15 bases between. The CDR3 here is CASSNGPSGNQPQHF. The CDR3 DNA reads TGCGCCAGCAGCAACGGGCCGTCGGGGAATCAGCCCCAGCATTTT.

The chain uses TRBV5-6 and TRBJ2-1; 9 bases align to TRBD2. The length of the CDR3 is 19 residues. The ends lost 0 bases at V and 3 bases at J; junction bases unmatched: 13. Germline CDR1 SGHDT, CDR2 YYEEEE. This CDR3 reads CASSLDGRYSGSNYNEQFF. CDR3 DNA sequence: TGTGCCAGCAGCTTGGACGGAAGATATAGCGGGAGCAACTACAATGAGCAGTTCTTC. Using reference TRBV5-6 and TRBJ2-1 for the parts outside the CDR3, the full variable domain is DAGVTQSPTHLIKTRGQQVTLRCSPKSGHDTVSWYQQALGQGPQFIFQYYEEEERQRGNFPDRFSGHQFPNYSSELNVNALLLGDSALYLCASSLDGRYSGSNYNEQFFGPGTRLTVL.

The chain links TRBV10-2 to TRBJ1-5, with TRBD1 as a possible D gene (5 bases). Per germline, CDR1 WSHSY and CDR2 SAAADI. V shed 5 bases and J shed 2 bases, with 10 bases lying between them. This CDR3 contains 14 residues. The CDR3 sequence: CASSTGSGNQPQHF. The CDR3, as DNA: TGCGCCAGCAGTACAGGTAGTGGCAATCAGCCCCAGCATTTT.

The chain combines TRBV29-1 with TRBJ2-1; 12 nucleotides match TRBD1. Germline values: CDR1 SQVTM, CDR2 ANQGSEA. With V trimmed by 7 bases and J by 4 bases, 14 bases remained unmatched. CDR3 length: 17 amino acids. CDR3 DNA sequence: TGCAGCGCCATTTGGGACCGGGACAGGGGGCTATACAATGAGCAGTTCTTC. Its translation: CSAIWDRDRGLYNEQFF.

Here the CDR3 reads CASSSPGGDTQYF. Written as DNA, the CDR3 is TGCGCCAGCAGCTCCCCAGGGGGAGATACGCAGTATTTT. V and J are TRBV10-1 and TRBJ2-3; 7 bases align to TRBD1. CDR1 and CDR2 (germline): WNHNN, SYGVQD (reference sequence). After removal of 6 bases from V and 5 bases from J, the junction contained 5 bases not matched to a gene. The CDR3 consists of 13 residues.

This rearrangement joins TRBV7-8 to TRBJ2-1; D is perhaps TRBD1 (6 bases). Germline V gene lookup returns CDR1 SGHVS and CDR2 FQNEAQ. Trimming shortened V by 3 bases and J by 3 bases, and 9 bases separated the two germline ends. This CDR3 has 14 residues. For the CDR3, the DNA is TGTGCCAGCAGCTTTAGGGGGAACTACAATGAGCAGTTCTTC. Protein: CASSFRGNYNEQFF.

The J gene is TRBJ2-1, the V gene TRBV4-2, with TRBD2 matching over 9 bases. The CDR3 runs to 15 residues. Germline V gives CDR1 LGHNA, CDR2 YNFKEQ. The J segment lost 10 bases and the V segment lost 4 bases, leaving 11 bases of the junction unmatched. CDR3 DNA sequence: TGTGCCAGCAGCCCGCTTTCTAGCGGGAACTTCGAGCAGTTCTTC. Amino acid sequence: CASSPLSSGNFEQFF.

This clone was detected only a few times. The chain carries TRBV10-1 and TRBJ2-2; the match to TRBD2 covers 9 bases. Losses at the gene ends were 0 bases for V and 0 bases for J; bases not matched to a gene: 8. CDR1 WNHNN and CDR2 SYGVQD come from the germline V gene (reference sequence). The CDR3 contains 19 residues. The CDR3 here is CASSESGLAGSANTGELFF. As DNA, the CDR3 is TGCGCCAGCAGTGAGTCGGGGCTAGCGGGAAGCGCGAACACCGGGGAGCTGTTTTTT.

Here the CDR3 DNA reads TGTGCCAGCAGCTTCACAGGGGGCAACACTGAAGCTTTCTTT. This sequence encodes CASSFTGGNTEAFF. This chain connects TRBV7-2 to TRBJ1-1, with TRBD1 matching 9 bases. Germline V CDR1 and CDR2: SGHTA, FQGNSA. Unmatched junction bases numbered 1, after V lost 3 bases and J lost 2 bases. The CDR3 totals 14 residues.

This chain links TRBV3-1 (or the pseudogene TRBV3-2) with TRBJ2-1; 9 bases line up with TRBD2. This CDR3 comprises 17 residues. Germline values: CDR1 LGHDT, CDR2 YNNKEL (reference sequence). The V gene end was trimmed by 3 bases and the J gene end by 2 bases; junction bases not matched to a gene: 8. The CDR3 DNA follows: TGTGCCAGCAGCCAGGATAGCGGGAGCCTAACCTACAATGAGCAGTTCTTC. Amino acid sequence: CASSQDSGSLTYNEQFF.

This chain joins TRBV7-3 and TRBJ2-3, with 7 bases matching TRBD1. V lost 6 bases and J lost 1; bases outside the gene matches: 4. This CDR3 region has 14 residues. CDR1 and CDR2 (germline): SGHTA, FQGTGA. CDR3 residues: CASRHTGGTDTQYF. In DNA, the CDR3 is TGTGCCAGCAGACATACAGGGGGCACAGATACGCAGTATTTT.

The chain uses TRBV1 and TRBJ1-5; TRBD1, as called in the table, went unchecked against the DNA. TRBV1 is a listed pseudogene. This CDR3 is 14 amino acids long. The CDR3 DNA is TGCACCAGCCGGCCAGGGGGCCAAGCTCAGCCCCAGCATTTT. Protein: CTSRPGGQAQPQHF.

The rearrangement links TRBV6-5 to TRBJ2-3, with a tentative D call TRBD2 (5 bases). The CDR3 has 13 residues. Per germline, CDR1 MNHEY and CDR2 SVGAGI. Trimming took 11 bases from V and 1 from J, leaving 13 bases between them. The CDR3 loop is CAGNSAGTDTQYF. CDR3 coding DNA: TGTGCCGGAAATAGCGCAGGCACAGATACGCAGTATTTT.

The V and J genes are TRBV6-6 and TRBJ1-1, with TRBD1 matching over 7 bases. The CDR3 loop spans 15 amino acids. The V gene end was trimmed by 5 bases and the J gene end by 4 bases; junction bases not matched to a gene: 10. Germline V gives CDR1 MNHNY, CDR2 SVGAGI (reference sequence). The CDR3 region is CASSPREGAGTEAFF. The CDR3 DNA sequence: TGTGCCAGCAGTCCCCGGGAGGGGGCCGGCACTGAAGCTTTCTTT.

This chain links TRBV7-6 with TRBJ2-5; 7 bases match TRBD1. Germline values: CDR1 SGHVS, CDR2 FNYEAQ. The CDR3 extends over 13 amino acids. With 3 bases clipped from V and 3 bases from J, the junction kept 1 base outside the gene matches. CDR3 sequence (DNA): TGTGCCAGCAGCTTCGACAGGGAAGAGACCCAGTACTTC. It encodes CASSFDREETQYF. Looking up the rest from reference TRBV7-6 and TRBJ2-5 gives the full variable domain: GAGVSQSPRYKVTKRGQDVALRCDPISGHVSLYWYRQALGQGPEFLTYFNYEAQQDKSGLPNDRFSAERPEGSISTLTIQRTEQRDSAMYRCASSFDREETQYFGPGTRLLVL.

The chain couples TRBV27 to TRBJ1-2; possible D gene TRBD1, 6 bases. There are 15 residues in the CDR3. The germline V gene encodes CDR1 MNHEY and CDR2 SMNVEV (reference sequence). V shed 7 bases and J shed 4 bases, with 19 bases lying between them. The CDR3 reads CASTSWGQGSYGYTF. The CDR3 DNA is TGTGCCAGCACCTCGTGGGGGCAGGGTTCCTATGGCTACACCTTC.

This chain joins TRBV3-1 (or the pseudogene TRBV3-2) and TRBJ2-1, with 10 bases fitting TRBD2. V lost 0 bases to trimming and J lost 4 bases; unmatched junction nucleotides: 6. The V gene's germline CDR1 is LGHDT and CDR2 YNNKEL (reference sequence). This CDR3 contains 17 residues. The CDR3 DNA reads TGTGCCAGCAGCCAAGATAGGAAGCGGGAGGGTTACAATGAGCAGTTCTTC. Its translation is CASSQDRKREGYNEQFF.

The DNA for the CDR3 is TGTGCCAGCAGTGAAGCGGCAGGTTACGAAAAACTGTTTTTT. Residues: CASSEAAGYEKLFF. V is TRBV6-1 and J is TRBJ1-4; D gene ambiguous. V was shortened by 0 bases and J by 8 bases, with 10 bases between the two germline ends. Germline CDR1 reads MNHNS; CDR2 reads SASEGT. The CDR3 runs to 14 residues.

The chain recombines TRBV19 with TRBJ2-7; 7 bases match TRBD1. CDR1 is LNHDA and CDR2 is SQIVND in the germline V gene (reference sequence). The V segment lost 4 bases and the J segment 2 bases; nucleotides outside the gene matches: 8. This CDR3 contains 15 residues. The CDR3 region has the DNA TGTGCCAGTAGTACCCCGACAGGGTATCCCTACGAGCAGTACTTC. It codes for CASSTPTGYPYEQYF.

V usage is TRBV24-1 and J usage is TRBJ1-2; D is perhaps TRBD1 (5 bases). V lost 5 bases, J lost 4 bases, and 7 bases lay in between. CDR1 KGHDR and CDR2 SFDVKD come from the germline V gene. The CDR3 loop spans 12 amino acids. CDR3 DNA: TGTGCCACCAGTGGCGGGGGCTATGGCTACACCTTC. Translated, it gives CATSGGGYGYTF.

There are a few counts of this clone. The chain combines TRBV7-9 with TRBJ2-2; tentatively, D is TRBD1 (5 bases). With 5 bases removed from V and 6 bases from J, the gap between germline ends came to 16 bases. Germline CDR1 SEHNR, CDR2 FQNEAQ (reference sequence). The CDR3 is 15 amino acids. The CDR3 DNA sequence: TGTGCCAGCAGCCTAGGTGGGGCCCTCGCCGGGGAGCTGTTTTTT. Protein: CASSLGGALAGELFF.

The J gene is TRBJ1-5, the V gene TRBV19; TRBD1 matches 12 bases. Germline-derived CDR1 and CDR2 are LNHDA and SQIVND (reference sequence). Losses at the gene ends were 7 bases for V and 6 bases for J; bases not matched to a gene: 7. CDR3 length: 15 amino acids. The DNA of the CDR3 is TGTGCCAGTAAACCTCCGGGACAGGGGGCTCAGCCCCAGCATTTT. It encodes CASKPPGQGAQPQHF.

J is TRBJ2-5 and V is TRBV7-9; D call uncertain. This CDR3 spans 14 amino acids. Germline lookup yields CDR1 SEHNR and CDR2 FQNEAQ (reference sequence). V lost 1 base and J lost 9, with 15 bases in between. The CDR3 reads CASSLGVEREPQYF. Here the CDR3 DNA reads TGTGCCAGCAGCTTAGGAGTAGAAAGAGAACCCCAGTACTTC.

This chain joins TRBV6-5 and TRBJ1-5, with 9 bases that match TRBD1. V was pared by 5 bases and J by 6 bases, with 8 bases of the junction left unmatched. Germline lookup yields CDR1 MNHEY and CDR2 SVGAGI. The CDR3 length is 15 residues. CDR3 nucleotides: TGTGCCAGCAGTAGACAAACAGGGGGCGGTCAGCCCCAGCATTTT. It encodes CASSRQTGGGQPQHF.

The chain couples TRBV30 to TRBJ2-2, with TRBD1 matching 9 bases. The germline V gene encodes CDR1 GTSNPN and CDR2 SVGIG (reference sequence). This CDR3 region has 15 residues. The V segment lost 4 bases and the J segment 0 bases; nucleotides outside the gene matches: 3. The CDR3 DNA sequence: TGTGCCTGGAATGGACAGGGGACGAACACCGGGGAGCTGTTTTTT. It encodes CAWNGQGTNTGELFF.

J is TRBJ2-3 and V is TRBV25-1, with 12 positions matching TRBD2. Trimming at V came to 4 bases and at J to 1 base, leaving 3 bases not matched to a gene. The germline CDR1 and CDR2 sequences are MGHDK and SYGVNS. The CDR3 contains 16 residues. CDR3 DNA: TGTGCCAGCAGTGGACTAGCGGGAGACGGCACAGATACGCAGTATTTT. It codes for CASSGLAGDGTDTQYF.